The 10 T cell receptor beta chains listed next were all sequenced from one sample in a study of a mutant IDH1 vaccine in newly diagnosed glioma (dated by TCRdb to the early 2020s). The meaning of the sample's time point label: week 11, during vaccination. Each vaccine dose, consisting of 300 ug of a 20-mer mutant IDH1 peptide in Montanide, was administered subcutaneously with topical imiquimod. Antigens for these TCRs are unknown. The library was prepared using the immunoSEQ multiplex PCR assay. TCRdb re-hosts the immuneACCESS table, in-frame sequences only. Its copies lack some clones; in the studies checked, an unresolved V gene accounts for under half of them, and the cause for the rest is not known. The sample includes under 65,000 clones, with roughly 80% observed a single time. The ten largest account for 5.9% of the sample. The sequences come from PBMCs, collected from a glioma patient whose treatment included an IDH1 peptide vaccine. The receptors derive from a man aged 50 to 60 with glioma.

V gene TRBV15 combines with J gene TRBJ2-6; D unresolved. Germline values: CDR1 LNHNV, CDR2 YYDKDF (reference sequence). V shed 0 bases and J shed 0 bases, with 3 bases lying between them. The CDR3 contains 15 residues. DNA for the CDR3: TGTGCCACCAGCAGAGAACACTCTGGGGCCAACGTCCTGACTTTC. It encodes CATSREHSGANVLTF.

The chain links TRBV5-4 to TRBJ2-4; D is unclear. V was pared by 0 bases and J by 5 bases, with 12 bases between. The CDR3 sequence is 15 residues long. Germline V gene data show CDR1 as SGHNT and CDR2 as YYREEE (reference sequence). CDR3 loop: CASSLAGDLQNIQYF. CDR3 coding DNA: TGTGCCAGCAGCTTGGCGGGTGACTTACAAAACATTCAGTACTTC. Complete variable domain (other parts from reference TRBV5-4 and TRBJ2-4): ETGVTQSPTHLIKTRGQQVTLRCSSQSGHNTVSWYQQALGQGPQFIFQYYREEENGRGNFPPRFSGLQFPNYSSELNVNALELDDSALYLCASSLAGDLQNIQYFGAGTRLSVL.

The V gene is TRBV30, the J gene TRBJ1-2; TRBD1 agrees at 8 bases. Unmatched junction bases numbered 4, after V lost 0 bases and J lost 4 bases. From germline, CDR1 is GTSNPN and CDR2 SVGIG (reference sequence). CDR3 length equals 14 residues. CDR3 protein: CAWSVLGTGYGYTF. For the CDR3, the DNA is TGTGCCTGGAGTGTACTAGGGACAGGCTATGGCTACACCTTC.

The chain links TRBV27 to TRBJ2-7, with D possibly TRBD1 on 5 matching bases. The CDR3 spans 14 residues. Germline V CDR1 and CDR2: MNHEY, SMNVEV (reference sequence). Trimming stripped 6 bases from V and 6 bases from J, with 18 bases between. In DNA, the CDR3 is TGTGCCAGCAGCCGGACGGGCAGGGTAGGCGAGCAGTACTTC. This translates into CASSRTGRVGEQYF.

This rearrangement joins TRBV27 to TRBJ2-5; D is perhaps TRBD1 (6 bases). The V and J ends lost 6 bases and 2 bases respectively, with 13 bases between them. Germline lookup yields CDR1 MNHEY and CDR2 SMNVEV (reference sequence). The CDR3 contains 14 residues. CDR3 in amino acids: CASSYRAFQETQYF. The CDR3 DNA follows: TGTGCCAGCAGCTACAGGGCGTTTCAAGAGACCCAGTACTTC.

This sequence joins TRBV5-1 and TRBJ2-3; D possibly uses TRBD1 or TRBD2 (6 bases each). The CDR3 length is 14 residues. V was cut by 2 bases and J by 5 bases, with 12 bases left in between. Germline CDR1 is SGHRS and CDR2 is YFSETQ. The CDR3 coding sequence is TGCGCCAGCAGCTTAGGGGGGCAGAGAGATACGCAGTATTTT. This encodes CASSLGGQRDTQYF. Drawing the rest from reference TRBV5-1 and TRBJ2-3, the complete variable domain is KAGVTQTPRYLIKTRGQQVTLSCSPISGHRSVSWYQQTPGQGLQFLFEYFSETQRNKGNFPGRFSGRQFSNSRSEMNVSTLELGDSALYLCASSLGGQRDTQYFGPGTRLTVL.

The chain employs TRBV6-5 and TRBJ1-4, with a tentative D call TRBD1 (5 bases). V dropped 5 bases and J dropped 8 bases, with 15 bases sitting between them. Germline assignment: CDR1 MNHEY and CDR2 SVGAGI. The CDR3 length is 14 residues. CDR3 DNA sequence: TGTGCCAGCAGTCGTGGACTGGGGGAAGAAAAACTGTTTTTT. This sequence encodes CASSRGLGEEKLFF.

The chain's CDR3 is CASSTLGTVSYHQPQHF. CDR3 DNA sequence: TGTGCCAGTAGTACCCTCGGGACGGTTTCCTATCATCAGCCCCAGCATTTT. V is TRBV19 and J is TRBJ1-5, with D maybe TRBD1 (5 bases). The CDR3 spans 17 residues. With 4 bases removed from V and 5 bases from J, the gap between germline ends came to 21 bases. Germline V lookup: CDR1 LNHDA, CDR2 SQIVND (reference sequence).

CDR3 DNA sequence: TGTGCCAGCGGGAACCCACTCGAGGGGCCCCAGCATTTT. It yields the protein CASGNPLEGPQHF. The chain couples TRBV6-5 to TRBJ1-5, with unresolved D. The CDR3 extends over 13 amino acids. Deletions cut 8 bases from V and 9 bases from J, with 17 bases between. The germline V gene has CDR1 MNHEY and CDR2 SVGAGI.

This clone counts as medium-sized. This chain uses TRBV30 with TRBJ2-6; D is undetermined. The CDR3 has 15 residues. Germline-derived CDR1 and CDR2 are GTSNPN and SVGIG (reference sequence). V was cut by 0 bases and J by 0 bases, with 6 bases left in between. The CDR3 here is CAWSVSPSGANVLTF. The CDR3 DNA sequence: TGTGCCTGGAGTGTATCACCCTCTGGGGCCAACGTCCTGACTTTC.